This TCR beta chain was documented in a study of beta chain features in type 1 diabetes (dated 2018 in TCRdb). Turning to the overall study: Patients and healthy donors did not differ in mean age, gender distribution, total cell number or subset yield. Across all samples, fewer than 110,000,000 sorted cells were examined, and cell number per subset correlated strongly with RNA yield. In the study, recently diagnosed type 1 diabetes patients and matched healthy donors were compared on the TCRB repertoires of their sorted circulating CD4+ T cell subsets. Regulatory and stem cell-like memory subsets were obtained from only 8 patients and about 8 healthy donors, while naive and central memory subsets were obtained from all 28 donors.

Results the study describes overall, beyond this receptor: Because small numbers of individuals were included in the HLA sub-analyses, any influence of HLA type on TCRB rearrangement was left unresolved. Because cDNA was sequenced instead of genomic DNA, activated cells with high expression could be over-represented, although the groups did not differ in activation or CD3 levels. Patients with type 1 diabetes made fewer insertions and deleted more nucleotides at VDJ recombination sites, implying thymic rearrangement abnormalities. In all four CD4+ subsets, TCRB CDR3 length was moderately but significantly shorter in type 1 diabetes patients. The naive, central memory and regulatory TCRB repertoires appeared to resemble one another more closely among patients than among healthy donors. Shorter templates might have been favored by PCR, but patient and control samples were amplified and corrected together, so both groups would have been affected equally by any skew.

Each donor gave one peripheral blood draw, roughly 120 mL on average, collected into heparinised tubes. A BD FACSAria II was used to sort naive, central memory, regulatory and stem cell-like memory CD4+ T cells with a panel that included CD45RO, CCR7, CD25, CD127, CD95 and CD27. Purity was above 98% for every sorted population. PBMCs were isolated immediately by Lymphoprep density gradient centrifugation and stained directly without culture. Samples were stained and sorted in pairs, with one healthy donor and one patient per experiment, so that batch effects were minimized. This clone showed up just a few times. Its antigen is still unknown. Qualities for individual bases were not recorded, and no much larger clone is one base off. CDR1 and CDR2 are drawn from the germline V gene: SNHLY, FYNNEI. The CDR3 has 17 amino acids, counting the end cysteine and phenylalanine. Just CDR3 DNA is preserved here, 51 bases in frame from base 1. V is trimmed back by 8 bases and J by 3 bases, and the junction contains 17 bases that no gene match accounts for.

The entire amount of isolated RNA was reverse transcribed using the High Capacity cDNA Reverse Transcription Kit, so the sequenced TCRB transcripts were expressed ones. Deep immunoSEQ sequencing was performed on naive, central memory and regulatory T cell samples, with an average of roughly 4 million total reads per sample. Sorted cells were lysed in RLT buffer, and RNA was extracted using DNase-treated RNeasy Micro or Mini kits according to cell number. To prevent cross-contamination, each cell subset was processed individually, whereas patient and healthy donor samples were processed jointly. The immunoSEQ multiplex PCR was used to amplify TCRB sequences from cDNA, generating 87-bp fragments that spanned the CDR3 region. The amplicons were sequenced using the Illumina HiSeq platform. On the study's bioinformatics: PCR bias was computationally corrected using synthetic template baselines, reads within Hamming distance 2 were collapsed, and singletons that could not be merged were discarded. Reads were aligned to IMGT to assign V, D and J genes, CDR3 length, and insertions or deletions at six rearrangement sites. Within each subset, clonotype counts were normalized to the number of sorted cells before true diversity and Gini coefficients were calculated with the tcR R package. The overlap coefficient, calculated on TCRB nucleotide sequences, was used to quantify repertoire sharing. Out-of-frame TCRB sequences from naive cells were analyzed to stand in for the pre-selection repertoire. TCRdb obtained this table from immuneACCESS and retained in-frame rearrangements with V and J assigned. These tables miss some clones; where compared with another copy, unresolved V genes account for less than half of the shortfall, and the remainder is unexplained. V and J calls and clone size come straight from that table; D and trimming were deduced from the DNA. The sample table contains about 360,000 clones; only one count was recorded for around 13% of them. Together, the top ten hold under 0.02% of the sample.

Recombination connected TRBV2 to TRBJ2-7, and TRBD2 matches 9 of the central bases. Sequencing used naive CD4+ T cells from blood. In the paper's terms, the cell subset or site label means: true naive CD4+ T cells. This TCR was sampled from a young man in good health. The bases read TGTGCCAGCTGGAATAGCGGGAGTCAGCCCCATCTCTACGAGCAGTACTTC. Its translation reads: CASWNSGSQPHLYEQYF.